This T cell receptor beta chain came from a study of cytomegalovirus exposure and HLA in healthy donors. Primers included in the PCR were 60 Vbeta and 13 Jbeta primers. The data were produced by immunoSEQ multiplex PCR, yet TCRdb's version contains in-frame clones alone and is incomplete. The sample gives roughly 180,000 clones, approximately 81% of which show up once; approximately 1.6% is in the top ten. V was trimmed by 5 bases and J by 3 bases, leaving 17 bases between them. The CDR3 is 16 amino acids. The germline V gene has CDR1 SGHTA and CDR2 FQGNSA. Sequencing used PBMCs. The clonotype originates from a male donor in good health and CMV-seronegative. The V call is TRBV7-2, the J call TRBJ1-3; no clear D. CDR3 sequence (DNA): TGTGCCAGCAGCCTCACATTTCACCGCCTTGGAAACACCATATATTTT. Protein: CASSLTFHRLGNTIYF.